The rows below give T cell receptor beta chains drawn from one sample of a study of OX40 agonist ivuxolimab in advanced cancers. The protocol was immunoSEQ multiplex PCR, while the TCRdb copy is restricted to in-frame clones and leaves out a portion. The sample has around 53,000 clones; approximately 90% are singletons. The sequencing here drew on CD4+ or CD8+ T cells sorted from blood, taken in a trial of the OX40 agonist ivuxolimab. The receptors were gathered from an adult with an advanced solid tumor such as melanoma, head and neck, liver or kidney cancer. Both conserved end residues are part of each CDR3. A D gene is named only where the DNA matches it firmly. Clone size is given for some rows only: seen once, a few or many times, or a class if the clone is expanded.

NA	TRBV2	TRBJ2-5	TRBD1	TGTGCCAGCAGGCGGGACAGGGGGCGAACGGAGACCCAGTACTTC	CASRRDRGRTETQYF
NA	TRBV7-9	TRBJ1-5	TRBD1	TGTGCCAGCAGCCCAGCTGACAGGGGTTATAGCAATCAGCCCCAGCATTTT	CASSPADRGYSNQPQHF
NA	TRBV19	TRBJ2-1	TRBD2	TGTGCCAGTAGCCTAGGGACTAGCGGGGGTGAGCAGTTCTTC	CASSLGTSGGEQFF
NA	TRBV5-6	TRBJ2-7	TRBD2	TGTGCCAGCAGCGGACTAGCGGGATCCTCCTACGAGCAGTACTTC	CASSGLAGSSYEQYF
NA	TRBV27	TRBJ1-2	NA	TGTGCCAGCAGTTTACGGGGATTATATGGCTACACCTTC	CASSLRGLYGYTF
NA	TRBV29-1	TRBJ2-7	NA	TGCAGCGTTGGCCAGAGCTCCTACGAGCAGTACTTC	CSVGQSSYEQYF
NA	TRBV7-9	TRBJ2-2	NA	TGTGCCAGCAGCTCACTCGTCGGGGGAAACACCGGGGAGCTGTTTTTT	CASSSLVGGNTGELFF
NA	TRBV2	TRBJ2-7	TRBD1	TGTGCCAGCATGAGGACAGGCTCCTACGAGCAGTACTTC	CASMRTGSYEQYF
NA	TRBV30	TRBJ1-6	NA	TGTGCCTGGAAACCCGACAGAGGTTCACCCCTCCACTTT	CAWKPDRGSPLHF
once	TRBV29-1	TRBJ1-2	NA	TGCAGCGCATACACCTCTAACTATGGCTACACCTTC	CSAYTSNYGYTF
NA	TRBV5-1	TRBJ2-7	TRBD2	TGCGCCAGCAGGCAAGGGGGACTAGCGGGAGGGCCTTACGAGCAGTACTTC	CASRQGGLAGGPYEQYF
NA	TRBV7-9	TRBJ2-7	TRBD2	TGTGCCAGCAGCTTTGCGGTAGCGGGAGCCCCGCCCGAGCAGTACTTC	CASSFAVAGAPPEQYF
NA	TRBV10-3	TRBJ1-5	NA	TGTGCCATCAGAGCGGGGGAGGGTGCGAGCAATCAGCCCCAGCATTTT	CAIRAGEGASNQPQHF
NA	TRBV29-1	TRBJ2-2	NA	TGCAGCTTCCGCTGGGACACCGGGGAGCTGTTTTTT	CSFRWDTGELFF
NA	TRBV30	TRBJ1-2	NA	TGTGCCTGGAGTGTGTCCACGACTTATGGCTACACCTTC	CAWSVSTTYGYTF
NA	TRBV7-6	TRBJ2-3	TRBD2	TGTGCCAGCAGCTCCCCGACTAGCGGCCACACAGATACGCAGTATTTT	CASSSPTSGHTDTQYF
NA	TRBV6-5	TRBJ2-2	NA	TGTGCCAGCAGTTACTGGGGCTCTAAGGCCGGGGAGCTGTTTTTT	CASSYWGSKAGELFF
NA	TRBV6-1	TRBJ1-1	NA	TGTGCCAGTGCACAAGTCATGAACACTGAAGCTTTCTTT	CASAQVMNTEAFF
NA	TRBV29-1	TRBJ2-5	TRBD2	TGCAGCATCCAACTAGCGGGAGAAGAGACCCAGTACTTC	CSIQLAGEETQYF
NA	TRBV5-1	TRBJ1-2	TRBD1	TGCGCCAGCAGCGTGGGACAGAGTCTTAATGGCTACACCTTC	CASSVGQSLNGYTF
few	TRBV28	TRBJ2-3	TRBD2	TGTGCCAGCAGTCCCCCTAGCGGACTCACAGATACGCAGTATTTT	CASSPPSGLTDTQYF
NA	TRBV7-3	TRBJ1-1	NA	TGTGCCAGCAGCTTATCGGGGGTGGGCACTGAAGCTTTCTTT	CASSLSGVGTEAFF
NA	TRBV5-8	TRBJ2-7	TRBD2	TGTGCCAGCAGCTACGGACTAGCGGGGAGCGACGAGCAGTACTTC	CASSYGLAGSDEQYF